The rows below give T cell receptor beta chains drawn from one sample of a study of shared clonotypes between healthy human individuals. TCRdb keeps only in-frame clones here, not all; method: immunoSEQ multiplex PCR. The top ten hold around 1.1% of the sample, which has millions of clones, roughly 95% seen once. The sequencing input was naive CD8+ T cells sorted from blood. The receptors were gathered from a man aged 18-30 years in good health. Both conserved end residues are part of each CDR3. A D gene is named only where the DNA matches it firmly. Only part of the rows carry a size: once, few, many, or a class if the clone is expanded.

clone_size,j_call,v_call,d_call,cdr3_nt,cdr3_aa
.,TRBJ2-7,TRBV5-8,.,TGTGCCAGCAGCTTGGCGGCGGGGTGGGCCTACGAGCAGTACTTC,CASSLAAGWAYEQYF
.,TRBJ2-7,TRBV6-1,.,TGTGCCAGCAGTGAAGCGGGCAGGGGACCCTACGAGCAGTACTTC,CASSEAGRGPYEQYF
.,TRBJ2-5,TRBV5-1,.,TGCGCCAGCAGCTCCAGGGGCGGGGAGACCCAGTACTTC,CASSSRGGETQYF
once,TRBJ2-7,TRBV4-1,TRBD1,TGCGCCAGCAGCCAAGATTTAGGACAGGCAGAACTGGAGCAGTACTTC,CASSQDLGQAELEQYF
.,TRBJ2-7,TRBV7-6,.,TGTGCCAGCAGCTTGCTAGAGGACTACGAGCAGTACTTC,CASSLLEDYEQYF
.,TRBJ2-7,TRBV20-1,.,TGCAGTGCTACGACGGACTACGAGCAGTACTTC,CSATTDYEQYF
.,TRBJ2-7,TRBV14,TRBD2,TGTGCCAGCAGCCAAGATTCGGCGGGAGTAAGGAACGAGCAGTACTTC,CASSQDSAGVRNEQYF
.,TRBJ2-5,TRBV5-1,TRBD1,TGCGCCAGCAGGGGGACAGGAGAACAAGAGACCCAGTACTTC,CASRGTGEQETQYF
.,TRBJ2-7,TRBV5-1,.,TGCGCCAGCAGCTTGCAGCCGGGCGAGCAGTACTTC,CASSLQPGEQYF
.,TRBJ2-3,TRBV5-1,TRBD2,TGCGCCAGCAGCTGGGGGACTAGCGGGGAACTGAGAGATACGCAGTATTTT,CASSWGTSGELRDTQYF
.,TRBJ2-7,TRBV11-2,TRBD2,TGTGCCAGCAGCCTTGGACTAGGCGCCTACGAGCAGTACTTC,CASSLGLGAYEQYF
.,TRBJ1-5,TRBV7-2,.,TGTGCCAGCAGCTTTCAGGGGTCCCCCGCCCAGCATTTT,CASSFQGSPAQHF
once,TRBJ2-1,TRBV29-1,.,TGCAGCGTTGACGGGGGTAGAGGTTATGAGCAGTTCTTC,CSVDGGRGYEQFF
.,TRBJ1-5,TRBV30,TRBD1,TGTGCCTGGAGTACAACCTACAGGGGAGCAAGCAATCAGCCCCAGCATTTT,CAWSTTYRGASNQPQHF
.,TRBJ2-7,TRBV4-1,TRBD1,TGCGCCAGCAGCCAAGACCCCCCAGGGACAGGCTACGAGCAGTACTTC,CASSQDPPGTGYEQYF
.,TRBJ2-7,TRBV27,.,TGTGCCAGCAGTTTACGTGACGGTACCTACGAGCAGTACTTC,CASSLRDGTYEQYF
.,TRBJ2-7,TRBV19,.,TGTGCCAGTAGTGCGACGACAGACTACGAGCAGTACTTC,CASSATTDYEQYF
.,TRBJ2-1,TRBV19,.,TGTGCCAGTAGTCCGGGACCCCTCAATGAGCAGTTCTTC,CASSPGPLNEQFF
.,TRBJ2-1,TRBV27,TRBD1,TGTGCCAGCAGTATCCGGGACAGGGGGTATGAGCAGTTCTTC,CASSIRDRGYEQFF
.,TRBJ1-6,TRBV10-3,.,TGTGCCATCAGTGACGAACAGGACGCTCACCTCCACTTT,CAISDEQDAHLHF
.,TRBJ2-1,TRBV27,TRBD2,TGTGCCAGCAGTTTAGGAGCGGGGGGGACCTACAATGAGCAGTTCTTC,CASSLGAGGTYNEQFF
.,TRBJ2-1,TRBV5-6,.,TGTGCCAGCAGCTTAGGGTGGAATGAGCAGTTCTTC,CASSLGWNEQFF
.,TRBJ2-1,TRBV7-9,.,TGTGCCAGCAGCTTAGCGCTGCGGCCCAATGAGCAGTTCTTC,CASSLALRPNEQFF
.,TRBJ1-3,TRBV9,TRBD1,TGTGCCAGCAGCGTAGGACAGGGGGGAAACTCTGGAAACACCATATATTTT,CASSVGQGGNSGNTIYF
.,TRBJ2-5,TRBV6-5,.,TGTGCCAGCAGTGAAGGCGGGGAGACCCAGTACTTC,CASSEGGETQYF
once,TRBJ2-2,TRBV19,.,TGTGCCAGTAATCAGGGCTCCCTAGGCGGGGAGCTGTTTTTT,CASNQGSLGGELFF
.,TRBJ1-2,TRBV4-3,.,TGCGCCAGCAGCCAAGACCGAGGGGGTATTGAAGGCTACACCTTC,CASSQDRGGIEGYTF
.,TRBJ2-5,TRBV27,TRBD2,TGTGCCAGCAGTCCTGGGACTACACAAGAGACCCAGTACTTC,CASSPGTTQETQYF
.,TRBJ2-3,TRBV7-6,.,TGTGCCAGCAGCCCCACCGAGGCCCCGGACATGATAACGCAGTATTTT,CASSPTEAPDMITQYF
.,TRBJ2-1,TRBV7-9,TRBD2,TGTGCCAGCAGCCAGCCGGGACTAGCGGATTACAATGAGCAGTTCTTC,CASSQPGLADYNEQFF
.,TRBJ2-3,TRBV7-9,TRBD2,TGTGCCAGCAGCCCGTCTCCAGCGGGAGGGCGGAAAGATACGCAGTATTTT,CASSPSPAGGRKDTQYF
once,TRBJ2-7,TRBV18,.,TGTGCCAGCTCACCAACGGCAGGCTCTTACGAGCAGTACTTC,CASSPTAGSYEQYF
once,TRBJ1-2,TRBV28,.,TGTGCCAGCAGTTTAATAACAGGAACTAACTATGGCTACACCTTC,CASSLITGTNYGYTF
.,TRBJ2-7,TRBV9,.,TGTGCCAGCAGCGGACCTACCTCCTACGAGCAGTACTTC,CASSGPTSYEQYF
.,TRBJ2-7,TRBV7-9,.,TGTGCCAGCAGCTTAGGACCCGCCGAGCAGTACTTC,CASSLGPAEQYF
.,TRBJ2-7,TRBV7-8,TRBD2,TGTGCCAGCAGCCCTCCGGGACTAGTACCGACCTACGAGCAGTACTTC,CASSPPGLVPTYEQYF
.,TRBJ1-6,TRBV28,TRBD1,TGTGCCAGCAGTTTCGGGACAGGGTGGTCACCCCTCCACTTT,CASSFGTGWSPLHF
once,TRBJ2-4,TRBV19,.,TGTGCCAGTGGCAGTAGGGGCAGGGAGAAAAACATTCAGTACTTC,CASGSRGREKNIQYF
.,TRBJ1-2,TRBV30,.,TGTGCCTTGGAGGAACTCTATGGCTACACCTTC,CALEELYGYTF
.,TRBJ2-7,TRBV5-6,.,TGTGCCAGCAGCTTGTTTTCGGGACTTACGGCCTACGAGCAGTACTTC,CASSLFSGLTAYEQYF
.,TRBJ1-2,TRBV9,TRBD1,TGTGCCAGCAGCACAGGGGGAGGGGACTATGGCTACACCTTC,CASSTGGGDYGYTF
.,TRBJ1-3,TRBV11-2,.,TGTGCCAGCAGCTTACCCATCTCCTCTGGAAACACCATATATTTT,CASSLPISSGNTIYF
.,TRBJ2-7,TRBV9,.,TGTGCCAGCCCATCAGCGAGCTCCTACGAGCAGTACTTC,CASPSASSYEQYF
.,TRBJ2-1,TRBV9,TRBD2,TGTGCCAGCAGCGTAGAGGCGGGAGTGATCCTCAATGAGCAGTTCTTC,CASSVEAGVILNEQFF
.,TRBJ1-2,TRBV7-9,.,TGTGCCAGCGTACAAGGGACCGACTATGGCTACACCTTC,CASVQGTDYGYTF
.,TRBJ2-7,TRBV9,.,TGTGCCAGCAGCGTAGGCCGGAACCCCTACGAGCAGTACTTC,CASSVGRNPYEQYF
.,TRBJ1-1,TRBV10-1,TRBD1,TGCGCCAGCAGTGAGTCAAAAGGGGGCGAAGCTTTCTTT,CASSESKGGEAFF
.,TRBJ1-2,TRBV7-9,.,TGTGCCAGCACGGCGGGTGTCGATGGCTACACCTTC,CASTAGVDGYTF
.,TRBJ2-7,TRBV6-5,TRBD1,TGTGCCAGCAGTTACTCGGACAGGGTGGGTGAGCAGTACTTC,CASSYSDRVGEQYF
.,TRBJ2-5,TRBV7-9,.,TGTGCCAGCAGCTTACCCCTCGAGACCCAGTACTTC,CASSLPLETQYF
.,TRBJ2-6,TRBV14,.,TGTGCCAGCAGCCAAGAGGCTGCGAGCTCTGGGGCCAACGTCCTGACTTTC,CASSQEAASSGANVLTF
.,TRBJ1-2,TRBV6-1,TRBD1,TGTGCCAGCAGGGGACAGGGGATCTATGGCTACACCTTC,CASRGQGIYGYTF
.,TRBJ2-2,TRBV6-1,.,TGTGCCAGCAGTGAATGGTGGATGGGGAACACCGGGGAGCTGTTTTTT,CASSEWWMGNTGELFF
.,TRBJ1-5,TRBV5-4,.,TGTGCCAGCAGTCTAGGGGGAGGGAGCAATCAGCCCCAGCATTTT,CASSLGGGSNQPQHF
.,TRBJ2-2,TRBV28,TRBD2,TGTGCCAGCAGTTTTGAGGCTAGCGGAATCCCTACCGGGGAGCTGTTTTTT,CASSFEASGIPTGELFF
few,TRBJ1-2,TRBV19,.,TGTGCCAGTAGCCCAGCAGGGGCCGACTATGGCTACACCTTC,CASSPAGADYGYTF
.,TRBJ1-5,TRBV5-1,.,TGCGCCAGCAGCCAGGCAGGGCTGAATCAGCCCCAGCATTTT,CASSQAGLNQPQHF
.,TRBJ2-7,TRBV7-2,.,TGTGCCAGCAGCTTAGTCGCACAGGGATCCTACGAGCAGTACTTC,CASSLVAQGSYEQYF
once,TRBJ2-4,TRBV19,.,TGCACCGGACAAGCCAAAAACATTCAGTACTTC,CTGQAKNIQYF
.,TRBJ2-7,TRBV7-8,TRBD2,TGTGCCAGCAGCATCTGGGGACTAGCTCGGTACGAGCAGTACTTC,CASSIWGLARYEQYF